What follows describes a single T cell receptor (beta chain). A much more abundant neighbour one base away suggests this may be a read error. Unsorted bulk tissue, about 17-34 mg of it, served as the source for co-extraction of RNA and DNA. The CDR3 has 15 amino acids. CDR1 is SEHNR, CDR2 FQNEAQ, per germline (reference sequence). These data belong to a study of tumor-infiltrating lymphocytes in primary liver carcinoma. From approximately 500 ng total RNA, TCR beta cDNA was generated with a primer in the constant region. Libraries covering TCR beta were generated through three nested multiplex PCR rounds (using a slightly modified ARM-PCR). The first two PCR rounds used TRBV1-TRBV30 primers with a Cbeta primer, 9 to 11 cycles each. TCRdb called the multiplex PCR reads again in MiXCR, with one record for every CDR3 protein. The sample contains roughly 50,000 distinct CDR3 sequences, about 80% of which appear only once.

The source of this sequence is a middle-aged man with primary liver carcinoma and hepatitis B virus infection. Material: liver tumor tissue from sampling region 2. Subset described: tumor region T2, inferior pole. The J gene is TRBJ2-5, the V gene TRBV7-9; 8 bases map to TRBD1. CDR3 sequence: CASSLVATGAEAQYF. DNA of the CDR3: TGTGCCAGCAGCTTAGTCGCGACAGGGGCAGAGGCCCAGTACTTC.